The 23 T cell receptor beta chains presented below share a single source sample, sequenced in a study of a mutant IDH1 vaccine in newly diagnosed glioma. The sample's time point: week 11, during vaccination. A 20-mer mutant IDH1 peptide at 300 ug was injected subcutaneously with topical imiquimod. Sequenced by immunoSEQ multiplex PCR; TCRdb stores in-frame clones only, minus some. The sample carries around 30,000 clones, nearly 90% recorded once. Antigen specificity for these receptors is unknown. The sample here was PBMCs, taken from a glioma patient whose treatment included an IDH1 peptide vaccine. The receptors were gathered from a young man with glioma.

This chain uses TRBV29-1 with TRBJ2-1, with 8 bases fitting TRBD2. The CDR3 is 13 amino acids. Germline-derived CDR1 and CDR2 are SQVTM and ANQGSEA. The junction had 8 bases not matched to a gene; V was cut back by 4 bases and J by 9 bases. The CDR3 reads CSVGRTGGGEQFF. The CDR3 DNA follows: TGCAGCGTTGGCCGCACGGGAGGGGGTGAGCAGTTCTTC.

The chain has TRBV4-3 and TRBJ2-7; D is unclear. Germline lookup yields CDR1 LGHNA and CDR2 YSLEER. The CDR3 covers 13 residues. With 0 bases removed from V and 2 bases from J, the gap between germline ends came to 5 bases. CDR3 in amino acids: CASSQDLPYEQYF. The CDR3, as DNA: TGCGCCAGCAGCCAAGACCTGCCCTACGAGCAGTACTTC.

CDR3 residues: CASSHDSGTGDGYTF. DNA of the CDR3: TGTGCCAGCAGCCACGATTCCGGGACAGGGGATGGCTACACCTTC. The genes are TRBV4-2 and TRBJ1-2, with 10 bases identical to TRBD1. This CDR3 is 15 amino acids long. Germline values: CDR1 LGHNA, CDR2 YNFKEQ. The V segment lost 3 bases and the J segment 6 bases; nucleotides outside the gene matches: 7.

This sequence joins TRBV15 and TRBJ2-7; D is uncertain. Germline V gives CDR1 LNHNV, CDR2 YYDKDF (reference sequence). The ends were cut back, 0 bases at V and 12 bases at J, with 12 bases in the middle. The CDR3 has 12 amino acids. CDR3 amino acids: CATSRDSRRLYF. CDR3 sequence (DNA): TGTGCCACCAGCAGAGATAGCCGACGATTGTACTTC. Supplemented by reference TRBV15 and TRBJ2-7, the full variable domain reads DAMVIQNPRYQVTQFGKPVTLSCSQTLNHNVMYWYQQKSSQAPKLLFHYYDKDFNNEADTPDNFQSRRPNTSFCFLDIRSPGLGDTAMYLCATSRDSRRLYFGPGTRLTVT.

This chain links TRBV29-1 with TRBJ2-7; D is undetermined. Per the germline V gene, CDR1 is SQVTM and CDR2 is ANQGSEA. The CDR3 loop spans 11 amino acids. The V gene lost 6 bases and the J gene lost 3 bases, with 9 bases spanning the gap. The CDR3 sequence: CSVGGDYEQYF. In DNA, the CDR3 is TGCAGCGTCGGCGGAGACTACGAGCAGTACTTC.

This sequence joins TRBV7-7 and TRBJ2-3; D might be TRBD2 (6 bases). This CDR3 is built from 13 residues. Per germline, CDR1 SSHAT and CDR2 FNYEAQ (reference sequence). The CDR3 nucleotides read TGTGCTAGCGGACGGACCGACGGAGATACGCAGTATTTT. It translates to CASGRTDGDTQYF.

The gene calls are TRBV30 and TRBJ2-1; 9 bases map to TRBD2. This CDR3 spans 17 amino acids. V lost 0 bases, J lost 4 bases, and 10 bases stayed unmatched. The V gene's germline CDR1 is GTSNPN and CDR2 SVGIG (reference sequence). As DNA, the CDR3 is TGTGCCTGGAGTGTCGGGAGCGGGCTAGCGGGGTACAATGAGCAGTTCTTC. This encodes CAWSVGSGLAGYNEQFF.

The genes are TRBV4-2 and TRBJ1-2, with D perhaps matching TRBD1 (6 bases). The germline CDR1 and CDR2 sequences are LGHNA and YNFKEQ. The CDR3 has 14 residues. The V end lost 1 base, the J end lost 7 bases, and 13 bases lay between the germline ends. CDR3 region: CASSQGGARGGYTF. For the CDR3, the DNA is TGTGCCAGCAGCCAAGGGGGGGCTCGGGGTGGCTACACCTTC.

V gene TRBV7-9 combines with J gene TRBJ2-3; D is perhaps TRBD1 (6 bases). The CDR3 runs to 14 residues. Trimming shortened V by 4 bases and J by 3 bases, and 11 bases separated the two germline ends. Germline loops: CDR1 SEHNR, CDR2 FQNEAQ (reference sequence). The CDR3 DNA reads TGTGCCAGCAGCTGGACAGCCACTACAGATACGCAGTATTTT. It yields the protein CASSWTATTDTQYF.

The genes are TRBV6-5 and TRBJ2-7, with unresolved D. Trimming removed 4 bases from V and 3 bases from J, with 13 bases in between. The CDR3 contains 14 residues. Germline CDR1 reads MNHEY; CDR2 reads SVGAGI. The CDR3, as DNA: TGTGCCAGCAGTTGGGCAGGAATTAACTACGAGCAGTACTTC. It encodes CASSWAGINYEQYF.

The chain employs TRBV7-2 and TRBJ1-1; D unclear. The CDR3 extends over 15 amino acids. CDR1 SGHTA and CDR2 FQGNSA come from the germline V gene. Trimming pared 1 base from V and 5 bases from J, leaving 14 bases between. The CDR3 is CASSLGGSRTTEAFF. The CDR3 DNA reads TGTGCCAGCAGCTTAGGGGGATCTCGCACGACTGAAGCTTTCTTT.

The chain uses TRBV7-9 and TRBJ2-7; TRBD1 agrees at 10 bases. J was trimmed by 6 bases and V by 5 bases; bases with no gene match: 10. The CDR3 spans 15 residues. Germline CDR1 SEHNR, CDR2 FQNEAQ (reference sequence). The CDR3 DNA is TGTGCCAGCAGCCCCCGGCAGGGACAGGGGACCGAGCAGTACTTC. Translating it yields CASSPRQGQGTEQYF.

The chain carries TRBV27 and TRBJ2-3, with no clear D. Germline V CDR1 and CDR2: MNHEY, SMNVEV (reference sequence). The CDR3 totals 13 residues. V gave up 9 bases and J gave up 0 bases, with 10 bases separating them. This CDR3 is CASRKASTDTQYF. In DNA form, the CDR3 reads TGTGCCAGTCGGAAAGCTAGCACAGATACGCAGTATTTT.

J is TRBJ1-2 and V is TRBV27, with D possibly being TRBD1 (6 bases). Trimming cost V 1 base and J 7 bases, with 10 bases left between them. Germline lookup yields CDR1 MNHEY and CDR2 SMNVEV (reference sequence). The CDR3 is 13 amino acids. CDR3 sequence (DNA): TGTGCCAGCAGTTTATACCAAGGGGGTGGCTACACCTTC. Translation gives CASSLYQGGGYTF.

This chain links TRBV9 with TRBJ2-5, with D possibly being TRBD1 or TRBD2 (5 bases each). With 0 bases removed from V and 5 bases from J, the gap between germline ends came to 11 bases. This CDR3 spans 14 amino acids. Germline-derived CDR1 and CDR2 are SGDLS and YYNGEE. CDR3 DNA sequence: TGTGCCAGCAGCGTAGCCCCGGGGACGGAGACCCAGTACTTC. It codes for CASSVAPGTETQYF. Variable domain in full (rest from reference TRBV9 and TRBJ2-5): DSGVTQTPKHLITATGQRVTLRCSPRSGDLSVYWYQQSLDQGLQFLIQYYNGEERAKGNILERFSAQQFPDLHSELNLSSLELGDSALYFCASSVAPGTETQYFGPGTRLLVL.

The V call is TRBV12-5, the J call TRBJ2-7; D tentatively reads TRBD1 or TRBD2 (7 bases each). Trimming stripped 8 bases from V and 5 bases from J, with 22 bases between. The CDR3 contains 15 residues. The germline V gene encodes CDR1 LGHNT and CDR2 FRNRAP. The CDR3 sequence: CASSRGEGLGDEQYF. The CDR3 DNA reads as TGTGCTAGTTCCAGGGGGGAGGGCCTTGGGGACGAGCAGTACTTC.

V and J are TRBV5-5 and TRBJ1-1, with D perhaps matching TRBD1 (6 bases). The CDR3 totals 15 residues. The germline gives CDR1 SGHKS, CDR2 YYEKEE (reference sequence). V was shortened by 1 base and J by 1 base, with 11 bases between the two germline ends. The CDR3 is CASSLLGTPNTEAFF. The DNA for the CDR3 is TGTGCCAGCAGCTTGTTAGGGACACCGAACACTGAAGCTTTCTTT.

The V call is TRBV15, the J call TRBJ2-5; maybe TRBD2 (5 bases). Trimming removed 3 bases from V and 0 bases from J, with 14 bases in between. The germline V gene encodes CDR1 LNHNV and CDR2 YYDKDF (reference sequence). CDR3 length equals 16 residues. CDR3 sequence reads: CATSRGSGMYQETQYF. CDR3 coding DNA: TGTGCCACCAGCAGGGGGAGCGGTATGTACCAAGAGACCCAGTACTTC.

The rearrangement uses TRBV30 and TRBJ1-2; D gene uncertain. V was shortened by 4 bases and J by 5 bases, with 8 bases between the two germline ends. Germline lookup yields CDR1 GTSNPN and CDR2 SVGIG (reference sequence). This CDR3 spans 11 amino acids. The CDR3 sequence: CAWTLGYGYTF. DNA of the CDR3: TGTGCCTGGACTCTGGGGTATGGCTACACCTTC.

V and J are TRBV27 and TRBJ1-4; D gene uncertain. The CDR3 runs 13 residues. In germline, CDR1 is MNHEY, CDR2 SMNVEV (reference sequence). V was shortened by 5 bases and J by 6 bases, with 10 bases between the two germline ends. In DNA, the CDR3 is TGTGCCAGCAGTCCCAGGATGGATGAAAAACTGTTTTTT. Translating it yields CASSPRMDEKLFF.

The chain is built from TRBV5-1 and TRBJ1-6; the match to TRBD1 covers 8 bases. This CDR3 has 13 residues. Trimming took 9 bases from V and 6 from J; bases not matched to a gene: 5. Germline assignment: CDR1 SGHRS and CDR2 YFSETQ. DNA for the CDR3: TGCGCCACTAGACAGGGGAGTAATTCACCCCTCCACTTT. Translation gives CATRQGSNSPLHF.

J is TRBJ1-2 and V is TRBV29-1, with D possibly being TRBD1 (5 bases). Germline CDR1 and CDR2: SQVTM and ANQGSEA. The V and J ends lost 3 bases and 8 bases respectively, with 19 bases between them. The CDR3 loop spans 14 amino acids. The CDR3 is CSVEPPQGRGGYTF. CDR3 coding DNA: TGCAGCGTTGAGCCACCCCAGGGAAGAGGAGGCTACACCTTC.

The genes are TRBV14 and TRBJ2-1; 7 nucleotides align to TRBD1. J lost 10 bases, V lost 4 bases, and 10 bases had no gene match. The germline V gene has CDR1 SGHDN and CDR2 FVKESK. The CDR3 sequence is 14 residues long. CDR3 loop: CASSPTRGNGEQFF. The CDR3 DNA reads as TGTGCCAGCAGCCCAACCAGGGGGAATGGAGAGCAGTTCTTC.